This TCR beta chain originates from a study of Graves' ophthalmopathy and Graves' hyperthyroidism. This clonotype has a count of ten or more. The antigen is unknown. Clinicians made diagnoses from clinical symptoms, serum thyroxine, TRAb, thyroid ultrasound and orbital computed tomography. V was shortened by 0 bases and J by 2 bases, with 14 bases between the two germline ends. Germline V CDR1 and CDR2: DFQATT, SNEGSKA (reference sequence). This CDR3 comprises 15 residues. General study points: Clonotypes were expanded in thyroid at above 0.001 frequency, and most also appeared in blood.

For repertoire sequencing, the TCR beta CDR3 regions were amplified from RNA transcripts. First-round RT-PCR used HTBI primers; second-round multiplex PCR followed. TCRdb used MiXCR to reprocess the multiplex PCR reads, holding one entry per CDR3 protein. The table shows 1 million to 1.3 million distinct CDR3 sequences, with roughly two fifths occurring only once. The chain carries TRBV20-1 and TRBJ2-7, with D possibly TRBD2 on 5 matching bases. The sequencing sample was made of peripheral blood or thyroid tissue (not recorded which). This TCR derives from an adult man with Graves' hyperthyroidism. The CDR3 DNA reads TGCAGTGCTAGAGAATATCGCGGGTTCACCTACGAGCAGTACTTC. Its translation is CSAREYRGFTYEQYF.